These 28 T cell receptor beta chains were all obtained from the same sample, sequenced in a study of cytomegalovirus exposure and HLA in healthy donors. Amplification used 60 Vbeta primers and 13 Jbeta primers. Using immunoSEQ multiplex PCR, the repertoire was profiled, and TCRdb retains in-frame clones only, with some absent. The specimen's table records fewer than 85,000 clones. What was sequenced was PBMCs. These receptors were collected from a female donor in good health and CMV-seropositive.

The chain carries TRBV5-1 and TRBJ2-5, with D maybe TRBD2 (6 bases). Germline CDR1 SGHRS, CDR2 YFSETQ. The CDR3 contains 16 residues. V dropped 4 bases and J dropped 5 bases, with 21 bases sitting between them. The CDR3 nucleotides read TGCGCCAGCAGCCCTAAAACCGGGAGTACGCTGGAGACCCAGTACTTC. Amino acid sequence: CASSPKTGSTLETQYF.

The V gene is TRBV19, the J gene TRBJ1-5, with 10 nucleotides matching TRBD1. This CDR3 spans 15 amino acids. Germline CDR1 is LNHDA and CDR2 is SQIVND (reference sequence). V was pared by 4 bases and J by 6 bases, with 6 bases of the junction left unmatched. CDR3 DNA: TGTGCCAGTAGTACGACAGGGGGCGCGGGTCAGCCCCAGCATTTT. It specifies CASSTTGGAGQPQHF.

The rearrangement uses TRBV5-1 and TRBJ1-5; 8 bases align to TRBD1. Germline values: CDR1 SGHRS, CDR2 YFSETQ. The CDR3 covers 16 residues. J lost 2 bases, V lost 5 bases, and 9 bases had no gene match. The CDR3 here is CASRPGQGEGNQPQHF. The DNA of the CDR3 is TGCGCCAGCAGACCTGGACAGGGCGAGGGCAATCAGCCCCAGCATTTT.

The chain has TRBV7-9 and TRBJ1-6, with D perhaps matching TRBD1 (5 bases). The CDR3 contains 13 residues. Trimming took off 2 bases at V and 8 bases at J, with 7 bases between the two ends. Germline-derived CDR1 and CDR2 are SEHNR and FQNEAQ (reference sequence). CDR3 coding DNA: TGTGCCAGCAGCTTAACGACAGATTCACCCCTCCACTTT. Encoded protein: CASSLTTDSPLHF.

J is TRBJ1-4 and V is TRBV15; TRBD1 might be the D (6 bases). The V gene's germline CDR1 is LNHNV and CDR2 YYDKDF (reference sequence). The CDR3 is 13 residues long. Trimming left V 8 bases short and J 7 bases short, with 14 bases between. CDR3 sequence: CATAATGGEKLFF. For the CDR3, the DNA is TGTGCCACCGCGGCGACAGGAGGTGAAAAACTGTTTTTT. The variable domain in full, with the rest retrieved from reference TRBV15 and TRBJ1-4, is DAMVIQNPRYQVTQFGKPVTLSCSQTLNHNVMYWYQQKSSQAPKLLFHYYDKDFNNEADTPDNFQSRRPNTSFCFLDIRSPGLGDTAMYLCATAATGGEKLFFGSGTQLSVL.

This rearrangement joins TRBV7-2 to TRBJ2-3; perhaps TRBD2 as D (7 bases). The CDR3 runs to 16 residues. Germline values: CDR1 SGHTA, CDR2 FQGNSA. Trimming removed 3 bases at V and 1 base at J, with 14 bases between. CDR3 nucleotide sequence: TGTGCCAGCAGCTTCTCCCGGGGGGCGGGCACAGATACGCAGTATTTT. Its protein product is CASSFSRGAGTDTQYF.

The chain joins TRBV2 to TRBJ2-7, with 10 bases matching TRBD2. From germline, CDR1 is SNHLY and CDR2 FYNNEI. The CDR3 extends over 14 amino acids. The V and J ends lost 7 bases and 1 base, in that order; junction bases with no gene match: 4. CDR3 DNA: TGTGCCAGCACCTGGACTAGCGGATCCTACGAGCAGTACTTC. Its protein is CASTWTSGSYEQYF.

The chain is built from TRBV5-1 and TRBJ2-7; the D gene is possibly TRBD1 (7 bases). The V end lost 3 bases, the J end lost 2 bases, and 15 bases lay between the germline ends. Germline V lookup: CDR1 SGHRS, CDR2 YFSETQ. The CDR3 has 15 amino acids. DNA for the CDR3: TGCGCCAGCAGCTCGGGACAGCCGGGAGCCTACGAGCAGTACTTC. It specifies CASSSGQPGAYEQYF.

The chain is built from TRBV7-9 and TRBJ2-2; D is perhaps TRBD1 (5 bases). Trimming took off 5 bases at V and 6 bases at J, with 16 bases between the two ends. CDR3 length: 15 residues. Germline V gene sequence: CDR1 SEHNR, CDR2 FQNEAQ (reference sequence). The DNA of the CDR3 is TGTGCCAGCAGCCCTAGAGGCAGGGCGGCCGGGGAGCTGTTTTTT. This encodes CASSPRGRAAGELFF.

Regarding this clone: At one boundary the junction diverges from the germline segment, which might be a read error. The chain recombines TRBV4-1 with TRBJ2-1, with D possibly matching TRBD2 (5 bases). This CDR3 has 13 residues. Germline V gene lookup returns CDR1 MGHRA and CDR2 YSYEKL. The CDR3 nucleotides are TGCGCCAGCAGCCAAGCTTTGGGAGAAAGGGTGCTCTTC. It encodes CASSQALGERVLF.

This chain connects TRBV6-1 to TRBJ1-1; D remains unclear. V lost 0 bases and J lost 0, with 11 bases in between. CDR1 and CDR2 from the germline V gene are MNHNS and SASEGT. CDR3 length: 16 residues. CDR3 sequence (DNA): TGTGCCAGCAGTGAAGCGAAGGACTTTATGAACACTGAAGCTTTCTTT. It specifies CASSEAKDFMNTEAFF.

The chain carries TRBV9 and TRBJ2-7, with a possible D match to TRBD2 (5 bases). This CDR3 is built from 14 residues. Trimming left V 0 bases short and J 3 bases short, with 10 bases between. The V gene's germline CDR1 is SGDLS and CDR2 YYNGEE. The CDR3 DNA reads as TGTGCCAGCAGCGTAGGGACTCGAAACTACGAGCAGTACTTC. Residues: CASSVGTRNYEQYF.

This CDR3 is CASSLAGYPSTYEQYF. The CDR3 nucleotides read TGTGCCAGCAGTTTGGCGGGTTATCCCTCGACCTACGAGCAGTACTTC. The chain couples TRBV6-5 to TRBJ2-7; possibly TRBD2 for D (5 bases). V gave up 4 bases and J gave up 2 bases, with 18 bases separating them. The CDR3 has 16 residues. Germline CDR1 is MNHEY and CDR2 is SVGAGI.

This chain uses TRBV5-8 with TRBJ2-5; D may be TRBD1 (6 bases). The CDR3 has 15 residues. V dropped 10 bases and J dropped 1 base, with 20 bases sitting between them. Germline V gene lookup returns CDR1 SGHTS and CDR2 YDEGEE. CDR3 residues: CAGLARGTRQETQYF. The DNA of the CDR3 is TGTGCCGGCCTTGCCAGGGGTACACGCCAAGAGACCCAGTACTTC.

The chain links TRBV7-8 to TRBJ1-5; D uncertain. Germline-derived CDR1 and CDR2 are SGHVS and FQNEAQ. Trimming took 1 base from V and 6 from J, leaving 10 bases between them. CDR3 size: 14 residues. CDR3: CASSLVRVCQPQHF. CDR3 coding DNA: TGTGCCAGCAGCTTAGTCCGGGTGTGTCAGCCCCAGCATTTT.

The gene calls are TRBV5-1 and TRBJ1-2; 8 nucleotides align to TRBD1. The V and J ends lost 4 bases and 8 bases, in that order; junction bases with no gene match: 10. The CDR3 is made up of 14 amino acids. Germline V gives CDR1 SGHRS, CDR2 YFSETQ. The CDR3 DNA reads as TGCGCCAGCAGCACTCAGGGGGCTCGCTGGGGCTACACCTTC. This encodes CASSTQGARWGYTF.

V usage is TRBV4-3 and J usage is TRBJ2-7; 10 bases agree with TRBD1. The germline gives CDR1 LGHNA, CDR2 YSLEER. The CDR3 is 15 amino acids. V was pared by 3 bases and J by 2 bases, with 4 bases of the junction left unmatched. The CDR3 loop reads CASSQAGTGAYEQYF. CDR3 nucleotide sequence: TGCGCCAGCAGCCAGGCCGGGACAGGGGCCTACGAGCAGTACTTC.

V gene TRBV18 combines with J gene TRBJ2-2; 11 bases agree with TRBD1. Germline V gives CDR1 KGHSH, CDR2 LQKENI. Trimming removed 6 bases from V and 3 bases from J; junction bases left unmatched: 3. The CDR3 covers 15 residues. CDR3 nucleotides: TGTGCCAGCTCCCCGGGACAGGGGGACACCGGGGAGCTGTTTTTT. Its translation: CASSPGQGDTGELFF.

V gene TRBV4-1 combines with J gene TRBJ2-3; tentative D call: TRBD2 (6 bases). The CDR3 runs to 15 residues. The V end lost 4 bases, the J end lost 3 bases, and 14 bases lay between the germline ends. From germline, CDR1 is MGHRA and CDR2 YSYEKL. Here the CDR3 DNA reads TGCGCCAGCAGCCCGGGGACTGTTAAAACAGATACGCAGTATTTT. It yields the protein CASSPGTVKTDTQYF.

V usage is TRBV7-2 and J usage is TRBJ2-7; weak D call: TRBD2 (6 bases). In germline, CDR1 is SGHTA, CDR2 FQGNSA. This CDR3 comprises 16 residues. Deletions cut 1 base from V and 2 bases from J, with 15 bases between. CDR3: CASSLDSTRGAYEQYF. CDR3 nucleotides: TGTGCCAGCAGCTTAGACTCGACGCGGGGCGCCTACGAGCAGTACTTC.

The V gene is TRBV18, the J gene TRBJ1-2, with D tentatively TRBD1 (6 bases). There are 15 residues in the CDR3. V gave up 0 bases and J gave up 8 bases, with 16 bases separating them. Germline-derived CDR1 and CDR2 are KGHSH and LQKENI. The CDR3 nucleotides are TGTGCCAGCTCACCACCGTCGACTGGGACAAGGGGCTACACCTTC. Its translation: CASSPPSTGTRGYTF.

The CDR3: CAKGRVSYEQYF. CDR3 DNA: TGTGCAAAAGGGAGGGTCTCCTACGAGCAGTACTTC. V is TRBV2 and J is TRBJ2-7, with 7 bases aligning to TRBD2. Germline lookup yields CDR1 SNHLY and CDR2 FYNNEI. This CDR3 has 12 residues.

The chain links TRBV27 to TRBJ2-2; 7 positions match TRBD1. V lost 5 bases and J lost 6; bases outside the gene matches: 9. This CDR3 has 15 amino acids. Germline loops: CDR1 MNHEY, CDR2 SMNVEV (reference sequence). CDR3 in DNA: TGTGCCAGCAGTACAGGGGACAACATTCCCGGGGAGCTGTTTTTT. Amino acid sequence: CASSTGDNIPGELFF.

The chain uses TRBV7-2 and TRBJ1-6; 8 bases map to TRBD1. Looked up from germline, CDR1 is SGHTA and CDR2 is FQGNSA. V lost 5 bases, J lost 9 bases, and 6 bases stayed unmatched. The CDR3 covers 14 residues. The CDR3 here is CASSNGQGSSPLHF. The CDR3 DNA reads TGTGCCAGCAGCAACGGACAGGGCAGTTCACCCCTCCACTTT.

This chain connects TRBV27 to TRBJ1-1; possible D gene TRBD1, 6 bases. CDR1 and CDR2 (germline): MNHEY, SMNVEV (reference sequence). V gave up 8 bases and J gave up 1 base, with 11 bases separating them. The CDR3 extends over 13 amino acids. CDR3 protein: CASSLRGNTEAFF. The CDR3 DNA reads TGTGCCAGCTCCCTCAGGGGGAACACTGAAGCTTTCTTT.

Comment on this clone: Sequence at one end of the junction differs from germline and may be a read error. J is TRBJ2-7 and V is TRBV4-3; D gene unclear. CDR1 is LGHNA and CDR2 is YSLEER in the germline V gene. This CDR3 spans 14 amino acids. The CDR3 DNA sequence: TGCGCCAGCAGCCAAGATAGAAGCGCGTACGAACAGTACTTC. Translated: CASSQDRSAYEQYF.

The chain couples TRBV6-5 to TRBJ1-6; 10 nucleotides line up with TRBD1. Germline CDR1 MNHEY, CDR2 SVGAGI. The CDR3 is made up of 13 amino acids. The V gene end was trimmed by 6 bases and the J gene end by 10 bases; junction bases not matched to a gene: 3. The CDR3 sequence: CASRGQGGSPLHF. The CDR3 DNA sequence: TGTGCCAGCAGAGGACAGGGGGGGTCACCCCTCCACTTT.

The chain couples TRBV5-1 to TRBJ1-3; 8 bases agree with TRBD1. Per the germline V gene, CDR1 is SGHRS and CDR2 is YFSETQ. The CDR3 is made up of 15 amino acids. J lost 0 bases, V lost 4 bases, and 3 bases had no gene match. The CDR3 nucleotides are TGCGCCAGCAGCCGGGACAGGAACTCTGGAAACACCATATATTTT. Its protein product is CASSRDRNSGNTIYF.